These T cell receptor beta chains were read from a single sample in a study of blood T cell repertoires in COVID-19. Here immunoSEQ multiplex PCR was the method, and the copy in TCRdb shows in-frame clones only, minus some. This sample has 55,000 to 65,000 clones, with 80% to 90% found just once. The sequenced sample was peripheral blood. These receptors were taken from a woman between 55 and 75 years old with acute or convalescent COVID-19. Each CDR3 is given with its conserved first and last residue. The D gene is left open where the match is weak. Some rows have no size entry. The others give once, few or many, or a class for an expanded clone.

D gene	clone size	V gene	J gene	CDR3 protein	CDR3 DNA
NA	NA	TRBV2	TRBJ1-1	CASTLRVRGNTEAFF	TGTGCCAGCACCCTAAGGGTCAGGGGGAACACTGAAGCTTTCTTT
NA	NA	TRBV5-1	TRBJ1-1	CASSLGQNRGAEAFF	TGCGCCAGCAGCTTGGGACAGAATCGAGGAGCTGAAGCTTTCTTT
NA	once	TRBV18	TRBJ2-6	CASSPRSGANVLTF	TGTGCCAGCTCACCCCGCTCTGGGGCCAACGTCCTGACTTTC
TRBD2	NA	TRBV10-2	TRBJ2-3	CASRWTSGGSTDTQYF	TGCGCCAGCAGATGGACTAGCGGGGGCAGCACAGATACGCAGTATTTT
TRBD1	NA	TRBV7-9	TRBJ2-1	CASSSTDRARDEQFF	TGTGCCAGCAGCTCGACGGACAGGGCTCGGGATGAGCAGTTCTTC
NA	NA	TRBV6-6	TRBJ2-7	CASSARPRDNYEQYF	TGTGCCAGCAGTGCCCGACCTCGGGACAACTACGAGCAGTACTTC
NA	NA	TRBV11-2	TRBJ2-2	CAISRGTGELFF	TGTGCCATCTCCCGGGGGACCGGGGAGCTGTTTTTT
NA	few	TRBV7-3	TRBJ2-3	CASSLLGGTQYF	TGTGCCAGCAGCTTACTCGGTGGTACGCAGTATTTT
NA	NA	TRBV6-6	TRBJ2-4	CASTQEGSSIQYF	TGTGCCAGCACCCAGGAGGGCAGCAGCATTCAGTACTTC
TRBD2	NA	TRBV4-1	TRBJ2-1	CASSQPGTKAYAEQFF	TGCGCCAGCAGCCAACCCGGGACTAAAGCATATGCTGAGCAGTTCTTC
TRBD1	NA	TRBV27	TRBJ1-5	CASSSDRGHEEPQHF	TGTGCCAGCAGTTCGGACAGGGGGCACGAGGAGCCCCAGCATTTT
NA	NA	TRBV10-2	TRBJ1-1	CASRQVSDTEAFF	TGCGCCAGCAGACAGGTTTCGGACACTGAAGCTTTCTTT
TRBD1	NA	TRBV30	TRBJ2-3	CAQDRGRTDTQYF	TGTGCGCAAGACAGGGGACGGACAGATACGCAGTATTTT
NA	NA	TRBV21-1	TRBJ2-1	CASSSGRGGRYNEQFF	TGTGCCAGCAGCTCCGGACGGGGGGGAAGGTACAATGAGCAGTTCTTC
NA	NA	TRBV10-1	TRBJ1-2	CASSRTANYGYTF	TGCGCCAGCAGTCGGACAGCTAACTATGGCTACACCTTC
TRBD1	NA	TRBV30	TRBJ1-2	CAWSPDREIGYTF	TGTGCCTGGAGCCCGGACAGGGAGATCGGGTACACCTTC
NA	NA	TRBV11-2	TRBJ1-3	CASSLGGWDTIYF	TGTGCCAGCAGCTTGGGGGGTTGGGACACCATATATTTT
NA	NA	TRBV25-1	TRBJ2-2	CASSEPSSGELFF	TGTGCCAGCAGTGAGCCGAGTTCCGGGGAGCTGTTTTTT
NA	NA	TRBV18	TRBJ1-4	CASSPPGGISNEKLFF	TGTGCCAGCTCACCCCCCGGCGGGATCTCTAATGAAAAACTGTTTTTT
TRBD1	NA	TRBV7-9	TRBJ1-3	CASSWDSSGNTIYF	TGTGCCAGCAGCTGGGACAGCTCTGGAAACACCATATATTTT
NA	NA	TRBV14	TRBJ1-6	CASSQRQQAPLHF	TGTGCCAGCAGCCAAAGACAACAGGCACCCCTCCACTTT
NA	NA	TRBV18	TRBJ1-1	CASSPGSRPKKTPGQDTEAFF	TGTGCCAGCTCACCGGGTTCCAGGCCCAAAAAAACCCCAGGGCAGGACACTGAAGCTTTCTTT
TRBD2	NA	TRBV2	TRBJ2-7	CASSVGGGAQEQYF	TGTGCCAGCAGTGTCGGCGGGGGGGCACAAGAGCAGTACTTC
NA	NA	TRBV6-4	TRBJ1-6	CASIRHLANSPLHF	TGTGCCAGCATCCGACACCTTGCGAATTCACCCCTCCACTTT
NA	NA	TRBV7-9	TRBJ1-1	CASSSQTGNTEAFF	TGTGCCAGCAGCTCCCAGACAGGGAACACTGAAGCTTTCTTT
NA	once	TRBV19	TRBJ1-5	CASRSGGVSEQPQHF	TGTGCCAGTAGATCGGGAGGGGTCTCGGAACAGCCCCAGCATTTT
TRBD1	NA	TRBV5-1	TRBJ2-1	CASSLLGQGRDEQFF	TGCGCCAGCAGCTTGTTGGGACAGGGGAGAGACGAGCAGTTCTTC
NA	NA	TRBV4-1	TRBJ1-2	CASSQEDFTYGYTF	TGCGCCAGCAGCCAAGAAGACTTCACCTATGGCTACACCTTC
NA	once	TRBV4-1	TRBJ1-6	CATRVSLTADSPLHF	TGCGCCACCAGGGTTTCCCTAACCGCCGATTCACCCCTCCACTTT
TRBD1	NA	TRBV7-2	TRBJ2-6	CASSPQGALSVLTF	TGTGCCAGCAGCCCCCAGGGGGCGCTCTCCGTCCTGACTTTC
NA	NA	TRBV19	TRBJ1-2	CASSIDSRGYGYTF	TGTGCCAGTAGTATAGATTCCAGGGGCTATGGCTACACCTTC
TRBD2	NA	TRBV5-1	TRBJ2-3	CASSLIGLAGGSTDTQYF	TGCGCCAGCAGCTTAATTGGGCTAGCGGGGGGCAGCACAGATACGCAGTATTTT
TRBD1	few	TRBV2	TRBJ2-7	CASSEDRGQWYEQYF	TGTGCCAGCAGTGAAGACAGGGGGCAATGGTACGAGCAGTACTTC
NA	NA	TRBV7-2	TRBJ1-1	CASSLEGRGGTEAFF	TGTGCCAGCAGCTTAGAAGGCAGGGGTGGAACTGAAGCTTTCTTT
TRBD1	NA	TRBV6-6	TRBJ1-2	CASSPGQGTSVGGYTF	TGTGCCAGCAGCCCGGGACAGGGAACATCAGTGGGAGGCTACACCTTC
NA	NA	TRBV10-2	TRBJ2-2	CATLGSETTGELFF	TGCGCCACCCTAGGGAGCGAGACCACCGGGGAGCTGTTTTTT
TRBD1	NA	TRBV11-2	TRBJ1-1	CASSSRGRGKPEAFF	TGTGCCAGCAGCTCGAGGGGGCGCGGAAAGCCTGAAGCTTTCTTT
NA	NA	TRBV5-1	TRBJ2-1	CASSANIRNEQFF	TGCGCCAGCAGCGCTAATATACGGAATGAGCAGTTCTTC
TRBD1	NA	TRBV19	TRBJ1-5	CASSIDRGQPQHF	TGTGCCAGTAGTATCGACAGGGGTCAGCCCCAGCATTTT
TRBD2	NA	TRBV24-1	TRBJ2-3	CATSGWTSGRTDTQYF	TGTGCCACCAGTGGATGGACTAGCGGTAGGACAGATACGCAGTATTTT
TRBD1	few	TRBV5-1	TRBJ1-4	CASSSTGGAGEKLFF	TGCGCCAGCAGTTCCACAGGGGGCGCGGGAGAAAAACTGTTTTTT
TRBD1	NA	TRBV7-9	TRBJ2-7	CASSLVRAGGSYEQYF	TGTGCCAGCAGCTTAGTACGGGCAGGGGGCAGCTACGAGCAGTACTTC
TRBD1	NA	TRBV6-5	TRBJ1-2	CASSYNGQGDGYTF	TGTGCCAGCAGTTACAATGGTCAGGGGGATGGCTACACCTTC
TRBD1	few	TRBV6-5	TRBJ1-1	CASSWGQGEGEAFF	TGTGCCAGCAGTTGGGGACAGGGGGAAGGTGAAGCTTTCTTT
NA	NA	TRBV4-2	TRBJ2-7	CASSRLRGESGEQYF	TGTGCCAGCAGCCGCCTCAGGGGAGAGTCCGGCGAGCAGTACTTC
TRBD1	NA	TRBV4-1	TRBJ1-5	CASSRADRDSNQPQHF	TGCGCCAGCAGCCGAGCGGACAGGGATAGCAATCAGCCCCAGCATTTT
NA	once	TRBV27	TRBJ1-2	CASSTNRETYGYTF	TGTGCCAGCAGTACTAATCGGGAGACCTATGGCTACACCTTC
NA	NA	TRBV9	TRBJ1-2	CASSGRQPSLRSGYTF	TGTGCCAGCAGCGGCCGACAACCCTCTCTTCGTTCTGGCTACACCTTC
TRBD1	NA	TRBV7-2	TRBJ1-2	CASSVDRGPHGYTF	TGTGCCAGCAGCGTGGACAGGGGTCCCCATGGCTACACCTTC
NA	NA	TRBV5-1	TRBJ1-1	CASSSNRDTNTEAFF	TGCGCCAGCAGCTCAAACAGAGACACAAACACTGAAGCTTTCTTT
NA	NA	TRBV19	TRBJ1-6	CASRPDRSGSPLHF	TGTGCCAGTAGACCCGACAGGTCAGGCTCACCCCTCCACTTT
TRBD1	NA	TRBV4-1	TRBJ2-7	CASSPGQGAVSYEQYF	TGCGCCAGCAGCCCCGGACAGGGGGCGGTCTCCTACGAGCAGTACTTC
TRBD1	once	TRBV4-1	TRBJ1-1	CASSQGAGGYTEAFF	TGCGCCAGCAGCCAAGGGGCAGGGGGTTACACTGAAGCTTTCTTT
TRBD1	NA	TRBV7-2	TRBJ1-5	CASSFKTGGPQPQHF	TGTGCCAGCAGCTTCAAGACAGGGGGCCCTCAGCCCCAGCATTTT
TRBD1	NA	TRBV3-1/TRBV3-2	TRBJ1-4	CASAGGLDEKLFF	TGTGCCAGCGCAGGGGGCTTAGATGAAAAACTGTTTTTT
TRBD2	NA	TRBV5-1	TRBJ2-1	CASSMRASGEGEQFF	TGCGCCAGCAGCATGAGGGCTAGCGGGGAGGGTGAGCAGTTCTTC
NA	NA	TRBV4-2	TRBJ1-1	CASSQDPHSMNTEAFF	TGTGCCAGCAGCCAAGATCCGCACAGTATGAACACTGAAGCTTTCTTT